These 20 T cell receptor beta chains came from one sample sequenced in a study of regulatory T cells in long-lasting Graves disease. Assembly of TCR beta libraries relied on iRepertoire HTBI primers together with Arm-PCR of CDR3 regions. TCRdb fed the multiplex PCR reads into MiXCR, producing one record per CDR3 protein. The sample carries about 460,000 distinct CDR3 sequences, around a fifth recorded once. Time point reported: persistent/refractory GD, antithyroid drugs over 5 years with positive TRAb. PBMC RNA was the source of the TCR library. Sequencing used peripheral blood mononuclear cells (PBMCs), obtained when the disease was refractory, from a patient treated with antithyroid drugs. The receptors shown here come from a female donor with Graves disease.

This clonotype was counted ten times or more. CDR3 residues: CASSSLPAGGRETQYF. DNA of the CDR3: TGTGCCAGCAGCTCCCTCCCGGCGGGGGGGCGAGAGACCCAGTACTTC. The genes are TRBV7-3 and TRBJ2-5; 9 bases are a match to TRBD2. Germline V gene lookup returns CDR1 SGHTA and CDR2 FQGTGA. The CDR3 totals 16 residues. The ends lost 4 bases at V and 4 bases at J; junction bases unmatched: 10. Based on the CDR3 plus reference TRBV7-3 and TRBJ2-5, the full variable domain is GAGVSQTPSNKVTEKGKYVELRCDPISGHTALYWYRQSLGQGPEFLIYFQGTGAADDSGLPNDRFFAVRPEGSVSTLKIQRTERGDSAVYLCASSSLPAGGRETQYFGPGTRLLVL.

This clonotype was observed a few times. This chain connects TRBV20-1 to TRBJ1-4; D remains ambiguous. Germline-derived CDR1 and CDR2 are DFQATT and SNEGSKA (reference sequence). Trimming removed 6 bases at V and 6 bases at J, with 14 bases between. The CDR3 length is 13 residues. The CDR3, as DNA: TGCAGTGCCCCAGAAGGTCGGCATGAAAAACTGTTTTTT. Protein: CSAPEGRHEKLFF.

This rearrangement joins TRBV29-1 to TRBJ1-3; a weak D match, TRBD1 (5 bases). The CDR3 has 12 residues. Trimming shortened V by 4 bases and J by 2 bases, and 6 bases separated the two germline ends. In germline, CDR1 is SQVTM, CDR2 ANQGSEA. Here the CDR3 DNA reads TGCAGCGTTGGAGGGGCTGGAAACACCATATATTTT. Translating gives CSVGGAGNTIYF.

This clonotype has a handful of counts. The CDR3 region is CASSLGPVGEQYF. For the CDR3, the DNA is TGTGCCAGCAGCTTAGGTCCGGTGGGGGAGCAGTACTTC. The chain has TRBV7-8 and TRBJ2-7; no definite D call. The ends were cut back, 1 base at V and 7 bases at J, with 11 bases in the middle. CDR3 size: 13 residues. Germline assignment: CDR1 SGHVS and CDR2 FQNEAQ. The complete variable domain, with remaining parts taken from reference TRBV7-8 and TRBJ2-7, reads GAGVSQSPRYKVAKRGQDVALRCDPISGHVSLFWYQQALGQGPEFLTYFQNEAQLDKSGLPSDRFFAERPEGSVSTLKIQRTQQEDSAVYLCASSLGPVGEQYFGPGTRLTVT.

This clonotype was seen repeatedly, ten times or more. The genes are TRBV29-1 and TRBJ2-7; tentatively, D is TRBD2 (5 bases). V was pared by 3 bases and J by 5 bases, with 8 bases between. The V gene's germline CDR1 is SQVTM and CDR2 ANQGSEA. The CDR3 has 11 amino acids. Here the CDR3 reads CSVDSGDEQYF. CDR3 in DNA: TGCAGCGTTGACAGCGGTGACGAGCAGTACTTC.

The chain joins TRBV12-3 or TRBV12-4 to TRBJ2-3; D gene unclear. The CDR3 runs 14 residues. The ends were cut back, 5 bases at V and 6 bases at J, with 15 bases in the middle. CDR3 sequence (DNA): TGTGCCAGCAGTCGCCTTCGTGATGTGGATACGCAGTATTTT. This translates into CASSRLRDVDTQYF.

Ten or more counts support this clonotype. The chain's CDR3 is CASSSDRDPSGANVLTF. The CDR3, as DNA: TGTGCCAGCAGTTCTGACAGGGACCCCTCTGGGGCCAACGTCCTGACTTTC. This chain joins TRBV6-2 or TRBV6-3 and TRBJ2-6, with 7 bases identical to TRBD1. Germline lookup yields CDR1 MNHEY and CDR2 SVGEGT. The CDR3 length is 17 residues. The V and J ends lost 4 bases and 0 bases, in that order; junction bases with no gene match: 6.

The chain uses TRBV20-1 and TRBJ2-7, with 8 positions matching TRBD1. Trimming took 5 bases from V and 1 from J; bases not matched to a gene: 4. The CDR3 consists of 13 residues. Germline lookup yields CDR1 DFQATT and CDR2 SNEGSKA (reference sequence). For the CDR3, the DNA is TGCAGTGCTCACGGACAGGGATCCTACGAGCAGTACTTC. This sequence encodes CSAHGQGSYEQYF.

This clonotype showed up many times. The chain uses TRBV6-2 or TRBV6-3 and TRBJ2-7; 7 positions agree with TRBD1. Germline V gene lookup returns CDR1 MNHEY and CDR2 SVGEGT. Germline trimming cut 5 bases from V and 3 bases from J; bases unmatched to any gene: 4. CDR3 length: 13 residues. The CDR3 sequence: CASSIRDSYEQYF. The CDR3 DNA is TGTGCCAGCAGTATCCGGGACAGCTACGAGCAGTACTTC.

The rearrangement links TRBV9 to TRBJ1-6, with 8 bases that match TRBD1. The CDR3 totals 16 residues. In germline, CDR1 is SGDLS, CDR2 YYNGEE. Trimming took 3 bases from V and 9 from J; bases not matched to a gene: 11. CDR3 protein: CASSGGQGGLSSPLHF. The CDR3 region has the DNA TGTGCCAGCAGCGGCGGACAGGGCGGATTGAGTTCACCCCTCCACTTT.

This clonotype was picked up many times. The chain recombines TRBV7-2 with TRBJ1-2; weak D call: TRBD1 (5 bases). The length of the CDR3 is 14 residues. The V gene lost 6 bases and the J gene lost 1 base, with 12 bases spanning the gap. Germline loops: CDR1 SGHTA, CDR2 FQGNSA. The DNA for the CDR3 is TGTGCCAGCAGTTCTTCCGGGGGTAACTATGGCTACACCTTC. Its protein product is CASSSSGGNYGYTF.

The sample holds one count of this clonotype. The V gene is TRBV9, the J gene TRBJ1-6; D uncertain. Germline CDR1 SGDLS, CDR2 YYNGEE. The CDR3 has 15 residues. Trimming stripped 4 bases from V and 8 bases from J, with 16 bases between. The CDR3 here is CASSTADFGDSPLHF. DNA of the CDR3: TGTGCCAGCAGCACAGCGGACTTTGGGGATTCACCCCTCCACTTT.

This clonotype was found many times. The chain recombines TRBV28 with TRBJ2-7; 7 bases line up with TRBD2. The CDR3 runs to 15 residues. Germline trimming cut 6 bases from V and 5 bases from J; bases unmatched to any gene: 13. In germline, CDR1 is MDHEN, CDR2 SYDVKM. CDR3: CASSRPERDRDEQYF. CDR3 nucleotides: TGTGCCAGCAGCCGACCTGAGCGGGACCGTGACGAGCAGTACTTC.

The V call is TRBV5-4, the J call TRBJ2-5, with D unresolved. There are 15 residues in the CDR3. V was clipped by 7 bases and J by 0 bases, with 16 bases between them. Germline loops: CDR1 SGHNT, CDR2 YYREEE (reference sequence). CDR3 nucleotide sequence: TGTGCCAGCCGAGACCGGACCGCGGACCAAGAGACCCAGTACTTC. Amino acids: CASRDRTADQETQYF.

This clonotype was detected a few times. CDR3 sequence (DNA): TGTGCCAGCAGCCAAGGCTGGGACAACCGTTATGGCTACACCTTC. Translating it yields CASSQGWDNRYGYTF. The V call is TRBV3-1, the J call TRBJ1-2; D possibly corresponds to TRBD1 (6 bases). Germline V gene sequence: CDR1 LGHDT, CDR2 YNNKEL (reference sequence). The CDR3 covers 15 residues. With 1 base removed from V and 5 bases from J, the gap between germline ends came to 14 bases.

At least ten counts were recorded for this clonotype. This chain's CDR3 is CASSLRFDRGDLEAFF. CDR3 coding DNA: TGTGCCAGCAGTTTGAGGTTCGACAGGGGCGACCTTGAAGCTTTCTTT. This chain joins TRBV28 and TRBJ1-1, with 8 bases lining up with TRBD1. V trimming: 3 bases; J trimming: 7 bases; junction bases outside the gene matches: 13. CDR1 is MDHEN and CDR2 is SYDVKM in the germline V gene. The CDR3 sequence is 16 residues long.

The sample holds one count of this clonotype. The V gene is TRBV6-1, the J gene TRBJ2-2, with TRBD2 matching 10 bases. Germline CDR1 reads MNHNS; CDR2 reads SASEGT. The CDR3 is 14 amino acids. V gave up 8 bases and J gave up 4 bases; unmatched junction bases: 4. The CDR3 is CASGRTSGTGELFF. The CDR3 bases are TGTGCCAGCGGCCGGACTAGCGGCACCGGGGAGCTGTTTTTT.

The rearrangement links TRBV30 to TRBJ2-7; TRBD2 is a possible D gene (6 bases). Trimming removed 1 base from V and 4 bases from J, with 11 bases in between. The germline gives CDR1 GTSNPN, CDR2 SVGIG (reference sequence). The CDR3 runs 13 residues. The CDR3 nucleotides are TGTGCCTGGAGTGGGGGGGTCGGGTACGAGCAGTACTTC. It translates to CAWSGGVGYEQYF.

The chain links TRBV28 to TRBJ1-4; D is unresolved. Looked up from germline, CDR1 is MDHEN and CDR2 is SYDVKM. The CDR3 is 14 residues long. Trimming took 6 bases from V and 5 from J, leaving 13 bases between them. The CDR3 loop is CASRPPLINEKLFF. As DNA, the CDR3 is TGTGCCAGCAGGCCACCACTTATAAATGAAAAACTGTTTTTT.

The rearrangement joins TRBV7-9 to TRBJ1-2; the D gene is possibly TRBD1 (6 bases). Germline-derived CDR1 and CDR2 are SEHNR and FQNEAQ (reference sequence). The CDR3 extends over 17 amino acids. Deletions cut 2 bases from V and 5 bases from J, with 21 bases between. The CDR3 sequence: CASSLSQLGAGRYGYTF. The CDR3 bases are TGTGCCAGCAGCTTATCCCAATTGGGGGCCGGGCGGTATGGCTACACCTTC.